This T cell receptor beta chain was recovered during a study of cytomegalovirus exposure and HLA in healthy donors. Study-level information: Early released data comprised around 80 million unique TCRs from HLA-typed donors. Falling in the Caucasian-associated ancestry cluster were 65% to 90% of approximately 410 genotyped donors.

With 4 bases removed from V and 7 bases from J, the gap between germline ends came to 13 bases. In germline, CDR1 is SGHTA, CDR2 FQGNSA. CDR3 length: 14 amino acids. The donors comprised healthy bone marrow donors. PCR was performed using 60 Vbeta and 13 Jbeta primers. Sequencing used immunoSEQ multiplex PCR; TCRdb keeps in-frame clones, though not all of them. The repertoire includes 72,000 or so clones, about three quarters of them detected once, and around 7% sits in the top ten. With respect to this clone: No antigen is known for it.

Overall study findings and caveats: TCR beta chain V- and J-gene trimming was linked, in a later analysis, to a missense variant in DCLRE1C.

The J gene is TRBJ2-2, the V gene TRBV7-2; D is possibly TRBD1 (6 bases). Sequenced input: PBMCs. The receptor's source is a woman in her twenties or thirties in good health and CMV-seropositive. For the CDR3, the DNA is TGTGCCAGCAGCTCCCAGGGGCGAGTCGGGGAGCTGTTTTTT. This gives the protein CASSSQGRVGELFF. Full variable domain (rest looked up from reference TRBV7-2 and TRBJ2-2): GAGVSQSPSNKVTEKGKDVELRCDPISGHTALYWYRQSLGQGLEFLIYFQGNSAPDKSGLPSDRFSAERTGGSVSTLTIQRTQQEDSAVYLCASSSQGRVGELFFGEGSRLTVL.